The entry below gives a single T cell receptor beta chain sequence along with its context. As yet, its antigen is unknown. The authors ran a second PCR of roughly 7 to 11 cycles using a sample-barcoded 5' primer and a J-beta primer mix. Every cDNA molecule bore a tag from a template-switch adaptor containing 12 random nucleotides. TCRdb reprocessed the 5' RACE reads via MiXCR and lists one record per CDR3 protein. The repertoire holds 1,800,000 or so distinct CDR3 sequences, 39% seen once, with under 25% in the top ten. Germline CDR1 reads SEHNR; CDR2 reads FQNEAQ (reference sequence). The CDR3 is made up of 12 amino acids. V dropped 5 bases and J dropped 9; count of bases not matched to a gene: 6. In terms of origin and age, donors were healthy Caucasian individuals from Russia aged about 6 to 90. This sample stems from a study of blood T cells in healthy people across ages. General study findings and limits: Getting older went along with TCR beta diversity per million T cells dropping roughly linearly. Naive and antigen-experienced cells could not be conclusively compared, given unsorted PBMCs.

This receptor was obtained from a human donor in good health. This chain joins TRBV7-9 and TRBJ1-2; 7 bases agree with TRBD1. Sequences were obtained from blood. CDR3 amino acids: CASSLTGESYTF. CDR3 nucleotides: TGTGCCAGCAGCCTTACAGGGGAGAGCTACACCTTC.